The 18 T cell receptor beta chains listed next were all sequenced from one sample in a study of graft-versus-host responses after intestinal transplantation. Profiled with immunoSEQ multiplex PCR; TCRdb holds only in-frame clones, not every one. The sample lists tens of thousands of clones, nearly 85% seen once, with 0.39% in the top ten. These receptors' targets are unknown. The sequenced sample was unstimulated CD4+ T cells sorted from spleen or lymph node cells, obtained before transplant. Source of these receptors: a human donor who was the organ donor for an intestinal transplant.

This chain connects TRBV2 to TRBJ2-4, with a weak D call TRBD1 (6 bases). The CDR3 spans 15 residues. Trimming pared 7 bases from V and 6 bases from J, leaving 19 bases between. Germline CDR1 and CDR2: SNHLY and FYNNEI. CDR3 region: CASKRGVGAGNIQYF. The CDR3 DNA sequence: TGTGCCAGCAAAAGGGGTGTGGGGGCTGGAAACATTCAGTACTTC.

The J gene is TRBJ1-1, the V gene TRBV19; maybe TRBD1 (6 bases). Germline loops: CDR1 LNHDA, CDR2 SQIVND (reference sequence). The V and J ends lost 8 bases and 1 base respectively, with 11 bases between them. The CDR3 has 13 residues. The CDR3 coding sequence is TGTGCCAGTTCGACAGGAGGGAACACTGAAGCTTTCTTT. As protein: CASSTGGNTEAFF.

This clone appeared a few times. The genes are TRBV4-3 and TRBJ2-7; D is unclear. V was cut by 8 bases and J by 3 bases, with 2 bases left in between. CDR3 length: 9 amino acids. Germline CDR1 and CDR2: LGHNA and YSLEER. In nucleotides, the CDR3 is TGCGCCAGCCACTACGAGCAGTACGTC. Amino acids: CASHYEQYV.

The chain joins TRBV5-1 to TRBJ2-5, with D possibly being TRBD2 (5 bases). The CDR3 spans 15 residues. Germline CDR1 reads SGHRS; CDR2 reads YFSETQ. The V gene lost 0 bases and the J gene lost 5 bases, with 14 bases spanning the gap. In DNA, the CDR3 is TGCGCCAGCAGCTTGGCCGGGGTTATCAGCGAGACCCAGTACTTC. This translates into CASSLAGVISETQYF.

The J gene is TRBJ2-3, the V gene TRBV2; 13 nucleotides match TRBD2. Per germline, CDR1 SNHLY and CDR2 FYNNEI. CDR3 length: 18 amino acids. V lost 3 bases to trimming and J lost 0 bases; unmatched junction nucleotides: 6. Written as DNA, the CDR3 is TGTGCCAGCAGTGACCCAGGGACTAGCGGGGATAGCACAGATACGCAGTATTTT. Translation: CASSDPGTSGDSTDTQYF.

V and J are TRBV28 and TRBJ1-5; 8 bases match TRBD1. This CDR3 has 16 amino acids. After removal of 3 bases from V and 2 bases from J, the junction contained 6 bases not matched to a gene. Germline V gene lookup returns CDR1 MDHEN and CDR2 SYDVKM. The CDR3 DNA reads TGTGCCAGCAGTTTTAGTGACAGGGGTGGCAATCAGCCCCAGCATTTT. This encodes CASSFSDRGGNQPQHF. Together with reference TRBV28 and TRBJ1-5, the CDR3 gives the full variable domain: DVKVTQSSRYLVKRTGEKVFLECVQDMDHENMFWYRQDPGLGLRLIYFSYDVKMKEKGDIPEGYSVSREKKERFSLILESASTNQTSMYLCASSFSDRGGNQPQHFGDGTRLSIL.

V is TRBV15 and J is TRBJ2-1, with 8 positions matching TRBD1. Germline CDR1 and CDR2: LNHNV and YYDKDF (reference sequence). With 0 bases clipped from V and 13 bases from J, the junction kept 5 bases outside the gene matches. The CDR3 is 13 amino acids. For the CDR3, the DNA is TGTGCCACCAGCAGAGAAGACAGGGGAAATCAGTTCTTC. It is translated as CATSREDRGNQFF.

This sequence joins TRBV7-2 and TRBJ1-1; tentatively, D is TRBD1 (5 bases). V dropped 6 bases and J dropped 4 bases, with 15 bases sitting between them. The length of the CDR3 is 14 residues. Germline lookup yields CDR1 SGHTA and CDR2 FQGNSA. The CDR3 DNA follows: TGTGCCAGCAGTCCCCGGGGGGGGGTCACTGAAGCTTTCTTT. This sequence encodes CASSPRGGVTEAFF.

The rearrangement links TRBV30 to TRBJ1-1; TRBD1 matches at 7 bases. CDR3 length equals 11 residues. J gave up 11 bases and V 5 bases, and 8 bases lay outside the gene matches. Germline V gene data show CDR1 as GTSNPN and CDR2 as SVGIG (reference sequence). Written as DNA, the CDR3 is TGTGCCTGGGGGCGGGACAGAGAGGCTTTCTTT. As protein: CAWGRDREAFF.

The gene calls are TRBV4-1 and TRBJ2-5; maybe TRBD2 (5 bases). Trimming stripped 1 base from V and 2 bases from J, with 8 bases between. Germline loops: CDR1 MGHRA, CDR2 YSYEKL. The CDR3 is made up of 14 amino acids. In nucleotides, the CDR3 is TGCGCCAGCAGCCAAGTTGGAGGACAAGAGACCCAGTACTTC. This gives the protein CASSQVGGQETQYF.

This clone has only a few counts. The CDR3 sequence: CAISESGQGQFGYTF. The DNA for the CDR3 is TGTGCCATCAGTGAGTCGGGTCAGGGCCAATTCGGCTACACCTTC. The genes are TRBV10-3 and TRBJ1-2, with D possibly matching TRBD1 (5 bases). The CDR3 extends over 15 amino acids. V was clipped by 0 bases and J by 8 bases, with 16 bases between them. CDR1 is ENHRY, CDR2 SYGVKD, per germline.

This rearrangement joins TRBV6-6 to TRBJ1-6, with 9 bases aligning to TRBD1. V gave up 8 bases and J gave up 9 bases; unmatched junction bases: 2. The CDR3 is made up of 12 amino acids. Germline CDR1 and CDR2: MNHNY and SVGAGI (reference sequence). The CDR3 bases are TGTGCCAGCGAGACAGGGGGTTCACCCCTCCACTTT. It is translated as CASETGGSPLHF.

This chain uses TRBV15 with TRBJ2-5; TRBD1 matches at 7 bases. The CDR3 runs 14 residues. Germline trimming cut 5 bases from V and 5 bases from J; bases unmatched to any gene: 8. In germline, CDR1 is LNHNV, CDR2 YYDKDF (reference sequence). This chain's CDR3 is CATSLGQPRETQYF. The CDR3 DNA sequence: TGTGCCACCAGCCTGGGACAGCCCCGGGAGACCCAGTACTTC.

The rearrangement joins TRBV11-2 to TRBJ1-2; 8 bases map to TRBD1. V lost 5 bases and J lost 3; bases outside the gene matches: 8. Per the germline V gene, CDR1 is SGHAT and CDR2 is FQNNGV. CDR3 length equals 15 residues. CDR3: CASSVDRVVYYGYTF. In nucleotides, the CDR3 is TGTGCCAGCAGCGTGGACAGGGTAGTCTACTATGGCTACACCTTC.

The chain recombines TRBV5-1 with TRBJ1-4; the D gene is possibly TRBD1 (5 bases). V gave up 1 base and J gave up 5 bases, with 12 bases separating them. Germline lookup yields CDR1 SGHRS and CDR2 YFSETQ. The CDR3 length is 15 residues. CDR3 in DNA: TGCGCCAGCAGCTTGCAGGGAGGAGAGAATGAAAAACTGTTTTTT. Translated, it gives CASSLQGGENEKLFF. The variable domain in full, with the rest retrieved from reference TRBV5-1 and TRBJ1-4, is KAGVTQTPRYLIKTRGQQVTLSCSPISGHRSVSWYQQTPGQGLQFLFEYFSETQRNKGNFPGRFSGRQFSNSRSEMNVSTLELGDSALYLCASSLQGGENEKLFFGSGTQLSVL.

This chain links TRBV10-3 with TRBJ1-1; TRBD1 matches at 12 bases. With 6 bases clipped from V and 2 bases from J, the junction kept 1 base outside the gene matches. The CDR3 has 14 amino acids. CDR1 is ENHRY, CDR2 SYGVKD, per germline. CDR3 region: CAISGTGGNTEAFF. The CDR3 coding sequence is TGTGCCATCAGCGGGACAGGGGGCAACACTGAAGCTTTCTTT.

The chain's CDR3 is CASSLQGAVAKNIQYF. The CDR3 DNA reads TGTGCCAGCAGTTTACAGGGGGCAGTGGCCAAAAACATTCAGTACTTC. J is TRBJ2-4 and V is TRBV28, with 8 positions matching TRBD1. Germline V gives CDR1 MDHEN, CDR2 SYDVKM. V gave up 2 bases and J gave up 1 base; unmatched junction bases: 4. The CDR3 length is 16 residues. Full variable domain (missing parts from reference TRBV28 and TRBJ2-4): DVKVTQSSRYLVKRTGEKVFLECVQDMDHENMFWYRQDPGLGLRLIYFSYDVKMKEKGDIPEGYSVSREKKERFSLILESASTNQTSMYLCASSLQGAVAKNIQYFGAGTRLSVL.

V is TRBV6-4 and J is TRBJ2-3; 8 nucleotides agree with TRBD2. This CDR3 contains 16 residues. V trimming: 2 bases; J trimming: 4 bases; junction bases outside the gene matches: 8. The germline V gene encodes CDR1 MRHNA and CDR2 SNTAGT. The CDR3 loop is CASSDRLSGVPDTQYF. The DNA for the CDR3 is TGTGCCAGCAGTGACAGGCTTAGCGGGGTCCCAGATACGCAGTATTTT.